The clone carrying this T cell receptor (beta chain) was detected many times. What it recognizes is unknown. MiXCR was run by TCRdb on the 5' RACE reads, yielding one entry per CDR3 protein. The data hold more than 150,000 distinct CDR3 sequences, with more than 9% observed a single time. These data come from a study of CD8 T cells in ankylosing spondylitis. Per germline, CDR1 LGHDT and CDR2 YNNKEL (reference sequence). The CDR3 covers 17 residues. The J segment lost 4 bases and the V segment lost 4 bases, leaving 9 bases of the junction unmatched. Study-wide findings and caveats: Made up of fewer than 10 highly homologous variants, a TCR beta motif appeared characteristic of ankylosing spondylitis blood.

Input material: blood, either unsorted or a sorted T cell fraction (not recorded which). The rearrangement joins TRBV3-1 to TRBJ1-3; 11 positions match TRBD1. The clonotype comes from a male donor with ankylosing spondylitis or in good health (not recorded which). The CDR3 reads CASSPIAGQGAGNTIYF. The CDR3 DNA sequence: TGTGCCAGCAGCCCCATCGCTGGACAGGGGGCAGGAAACACCATATATTTT.